This T cell receptor (beta chain) emerged from a study of blood T cell repertoires in COVID-19. Study details: From the United States, Italy and Spain came samples of acute and convalescent COVID-19.

CDR1 is SGHDT and CDR2 is YYEEEE in the germline V gene. The CDR3 extends over 13 amino acids. V lost 2 bases to trimming and J lost 3 bases; unmatched junction nucleotides: 1. Repertoires were generated with immunoSEQ multiplex PCR, while TCRdb's copy carries only in-frame clones and drops some. The sample has fewer than 200,000 clones, more than 75% seen once. Note on this clone: Other DNA sequences in the same sample also yield this CDR3.

Sequenced: peripheral blood. The chain joins TRBV5-6 to TRBJ1-1, with TRBD1 identical over 7 bases. The sequence derives from a man in his forties with acute or convalescent COVID-19. CDR3 sequence: CASSFDRDTEAFF. In DNA form, the CDR3 reads TGTGCCAGCAGCTTTGACAGGGACACTGAAGCTTTCTTT.